This entry lists 14 T cell receptor beta chains sequenced from one sample in a study of T cell repertoires in ileal Crohn's disease. TCRdb keeps only in-frame clones here, not all; method: immunoSEQ multiplex PCR. The table has 15,000 to 20,000 clones, under 80% seen once; the top ten hold less than 6.5%. Sequenced sample: ileal tissue. These receptors were taken from an adult with Crohn's disease.

The chain employs TRBV15 and TRBJ1-1; D unclear. Germline CDR1 LNHNV, CDR2 YYDKDF (reference sequence). The CDR3 has 14 amino acids. The germline V and J ends were trimmed by 0 bases and 1 base, with 6 bases remaining between them. CDR3 region: CATSRDGGNTEAFF. The CDR3 nucleotides are TGTGCCACCAGCAGAGACGGTGGGAACACTGAAGCTTTCTTT.

This chain uses TRBV27 with TRBJ2-5, with 7 bases aligning to TRBD1. From germline, CDR1 is MNHEY and CDR2 SMNVEV (reference sequence). The CDR3 contains 14 residues. Trimming took 8 bases from V and 1 from J; bases not matched to a gene: 7. CDR3: CASGMTGLQETQYF. CDR3 DNA: TGTGCCAGCGGAATGACAGGGCTCCAAGAGACCCAGTACTTC.

This chain uses TRBV18 with TRBJ1-5, with D tentatively TRBD1 (5 bases). CDR1 KGHSH and CDR2 LQKENI come from the germline V gene. This CDR3 comprises 15 residues. Trimming took 5 bases from V and 2 from J, leaving 13 bases between them. The CDR3 coding sequence is TGTGCCAGCTCAGGGGGACTCCTGGGCAATCAGCCCCAGCATTTT. Its protein is CASSGGLLGNQPQHF. Full variable domain (remainder filled in from reference TRBV18 and TRBJ1-5): NAGVMQNPRHLVRRRGQEARLRCSPMKGHSHVYWYRQLPEEGLKFMVYLQKENIIDESGMPKERFSAEFPKEGPSILRIQQVVRGDSAAYFCASSGGLLGNQPQHFGDGTRLSIL.

V gene TRBV7-6 combines with J gene TRBJ2-2; TRBD1 might be the D (5 bases). Trimming pared 5 bases from V and 2 bases from J, leaving 18 bases between. The germline V gene encodes CDR1 SGHVS and CDR2 FNYEAQ. The CDR3 totals 17 residues. The CDR3: CASSLTDDGQNTGELFF. In DNA, the CDR3 is TGTGCCAGCAGCCTCACCGATGACGGACAAAACACCGGGGAGCTGTTTTTT.

This clone was observed a single time. This sequence joins TRBV18 and TRBJ1-1; 8 positions agree with TRBD1. The junction had 14 bases not matched to a gene; V was cut back by 8 bases and J by 6 bases. Germline loops: CDR1 KGHSH, CDR2 LQKENI. This CDR3 has 15 amino acids. The CDR3 loop reads CASASLTGETAEAFF. The CDR3 DNA reads as TGTGCCAGCGCAAGCCTGACAGGGGAGACGGCTGAAGCTTTCTTT.

The rearrangement joins TRBV28 to TRBJ2-5, with TRBD2 matching over 12 bases. From germline, CDR1 is MDHEN and CDR2 SYDVKM. The CDR3 covers 15 residues. V lost 6 bases, J lost 7 bases, and 9 bases stayed unmatched. CDR3 in amino acids: CASSHRLAGAGTQYF. The CDR3, as DNA: TGTGCCAGCAGCCATAGACTAGCGGGGGCTGGGACCCAGTACTTC.

As regards this clone: This sample includes further DNA sequences coding for the same CDR3. This chain joins TRBV27 and TRBJ1-2; D remains ambiguous. V dropped 2 bases and J dropped 1 base, with 5 bases sitting between them. CDR1 is MNHEY and CDR2 is SMNVEV in the germline V gene (reference sequence). The CDR3 loop spans 13 amino acids. Written as DNA, the CDR3 is TGTGCCAGCAGTTTAGGACTTAACTATGGCTACACCTTC. Its translation is CASSLGLNYGYTF.

The chain links TRBV7-9 to TRBJ1-1, with 9 nucleotides matching TRBD1. The junction had 5 bases not matched to a gene; V was cut back by 5 bases and J by 4 bases. This CDR3 is 14 amino acids long. CDR1 is SEHNR, CDR2 FQNEAQ, per germline (reference sequence). The CDR3 reads CASSPRDRVTEAFF. CDR3 DNA sequence: TGTGCCAGCAGCCCCCGGGACAGGGTCACTGAAGCTTTCTTT.

The J gene is TRBJ2-4, the V gene TRBV23-1; 8 nucleotides match TRBD1. TRBV23-1 is labeled an ORF, and its function is uncertain. V was pared by 0 bases and J by 8 bases, with 12 bases of the junction left unmatched. The CDR3 loop spans 17 amino acids. CDR3 region: CASSQSTQGAGCDIQYF. CDR3 nucleotides: TGCGCCAGCAGTCAATCGACGCAGGGGGCGGGATGTGACATTCAGTACTTC.

The chain joins TRBV10-1 to TRBJ2-3; 7 bases line up with TRBD2. CDR3 length: 17 residues. V lost 2 bases and J lost 0; bases outside the gene matches: 8. CDR1 and CDR2 (germline): WNHNN, SYGVQD (reference sequence). The CDR3 DNA reads TGCGCCAGCAGTGAGGAGGTAAAAGCGGGGAGCACAGATACGCAGTATTTT. Translated: CASSEEVKAGSTDTQYF.

The chain has TRBV4-2 and TRBJ2-3; TRBD2 matches at 7 bases. Germline assignment: CDR1 LGHNA and CDR2 YNFKEQ. Trimming cost V 4 bases and J 3 bases; bases outside gene matches: 7. This CDR3 region has 15 residues. The CDR3 region has the DNA TGTGCCAGCAGCCGGGAACTAGCGCCAACAGATACGCAGTATTTT. Protein sequence: CASSRELAPTDTQYF.

This clone occurred once. Different DNA sequences within this sample yield the same CDR3. This chain links TRBV27 with TRBJ2-7, with D hard to call. The germline CDR1 and CDR2 sequences are MNHEY and SMNVEV (reference sequence). The CDR3 spans 13 residues. Trimming cost V 5 bases and J 3 bases, with 11 bases left between them. CDR3 loop: CASSPGQNYEQYF. The CDR3 DNA sequence: TGTGCCAGCAGTCCTGGGCAGAACTACGAGCAGTACTTC.

This clone was seen only once. The chain recombines TRBV30 with TRBJ1-5; D might be TRBD1 (5 bases). The germline V and J ends were trimmed by 3 bases and 3 bases, with 15 bases remaining between them. Germline values: CDR1 GTSNPN, CDR2 SVGIG (reference sequence). The CDR3 has 15 amino acids. In DNA form, the CDR3 reads TGTGCCTGGAGCCCCATCGACAGCCTCAATCAGCCCCAGCATTTT. Residues: CAWSPIDSLNQPQHF.

The chain employs TRBV7-8 and TRBJ1-1; D gene uncertain. V dropped 0 bases and J dropped 2 bases, with 10 bases sitting between them. From germline, CDR1 is SGHVS and CDR2 FQNEAQ. The CDR3 is made up of 15 amino acids. CDR3 sequence (DNA): TGTGCCAGCAGCTTAGCTGGGCAGGCTAACACTGAAGCTTTCTTT. Its protein is CASSLAGQANTEAFF.